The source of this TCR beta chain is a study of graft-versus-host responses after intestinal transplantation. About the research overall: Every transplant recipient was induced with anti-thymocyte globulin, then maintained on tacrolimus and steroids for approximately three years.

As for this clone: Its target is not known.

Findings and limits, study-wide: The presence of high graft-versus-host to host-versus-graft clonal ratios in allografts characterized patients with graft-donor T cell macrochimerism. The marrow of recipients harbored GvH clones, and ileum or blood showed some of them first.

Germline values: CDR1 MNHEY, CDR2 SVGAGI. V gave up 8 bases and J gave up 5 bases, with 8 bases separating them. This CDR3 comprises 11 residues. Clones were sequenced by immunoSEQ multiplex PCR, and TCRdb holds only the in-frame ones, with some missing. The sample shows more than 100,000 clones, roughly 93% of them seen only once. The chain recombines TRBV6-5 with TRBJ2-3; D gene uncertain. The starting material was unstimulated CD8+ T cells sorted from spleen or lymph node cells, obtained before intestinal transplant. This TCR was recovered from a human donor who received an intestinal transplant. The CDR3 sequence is CASEVGDTQYF. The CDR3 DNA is TGTGCCAGCGAAGTGGGAGATACGCAGTATTTT.